The 20 T cell receptor beta chains below come from one sample, sequenced in a study of vaccination and CD4 T cells after COVID-19. These TCRs are of unknown antigen specificity. The treatment: approximately nine-day PBMC culture with coronavirus spike peptide pools or control peptides (ViraFEST assay). CD4+ T cells that came from the unexposed donor were collected before the COVID-19 pandemic (2011-2018). Cultured CD4+ T cell DNA was sequenced using the Oncomine TCR Beta short-read assay. Genomic DNA was drawn out of CD4+ T cells grown in culture. Each CDR3 protein gets one entry after TCRdb re-called the PCR reads with MiXCR. This sample has more than 6,500 distinct CDR3 sequences, with about 38% found just once. Material for sequencing was CD4+ T cells from blood, cultured in vitro. These receptors originate from a human donor in good health.

This clonotype is judged medium-sized (0.01 to 0.1%). V usage is TRBV6-1 and J usage is TRBJ1-5; possible D gene TRBD1, 6 bases. Germline V gene data show CDR1 as MNHNS and CDR2 as SASEGT. V was cut by 6 bases and J by 11 bases, with 23 bases left in between. This CDR3 is built from 15 residues. The CDR3 DNA sequence: TGTGCCAGCAGCCGGCGGGGGGGCGAGGGTAGAGCCCAGCATTTT. Translation gives CASSRRGGEGRAQHF.

The V gene is TRBV10-2, the J gene TRBJ2-1; 7 bases agree with TRBD1. CDR1 WSHSY and CDR2 SAAADI come from the germline V gene. This CDR3 is 22 amino acids long. Trimming removed 10 bases from V and 0 bases from J; junction bases left unmatched: 30. CDR3 bases: TGCGCCACCCTGCAGGGACGGACAGGCGTACTGACTCCGGGCAGCTCCTACAATGAGCAGTTCTTC. Its translation: CATLQGRTGVLTPGSSYNEQFF.

The chain carries TRBV6-1 and TRBJ1-1; no definite D call. Germline V CDR1 and CDR2: MNHNS, SASEGT. CDR3 size: 15 residues. V was pared by 1 base and J by 0 bases, with 9 bases between. CDR3 region: CASSEDQRVNTEAFF. In DNA form, the CDR3 reads TGTGCCAGCAGTGAAGATCAGCGGGTGAACACTGAAGCTTTCTTT.

The J gene is TRBJ2-7, the V gene TRBV5-4, with a possible D match to TRBD2 (6 bases). Trimming stripped 1 base from V and 4 bases from J, with 24 bases between. CDR3 length: 18 amino acids. Germline CDR1 SGHNT, CDR2 YYREEE (reference sequence). In DNA, the CDR3 is TGTGCCAGCAGCTTGCTGGGCCTTAGCGGCCTATTTATATACGAGCAGTACTTC. Amino acid sequence: CASSLLGLSGLFIYEQYF. The full variable domain, in which reference TRBV5-4 and TRBJ2-7 provide the parts outside the CDR3, is ETGVTQSPTHLIKTRGQQVTLRCSSQSGHNTVSWYQQALGQGPQFIFQYYREEENGRGNFPPRFSGLQFPNYSSELNVNALELDDSALYLCASSLLGLSGLFIYEQYFGPGTRLTVT.

V is TRBV20-1 and J is TRBJ2-4; D is ambiguous. The CDR3 totals 12 residues. V lost 4 bases, J lost 3 bases, and 7 bases lay in between. Germline-derived CDR1 and CDR2 are DFQATT and SNEGSKA (reference sequence). The CDR3 sequence is CSATDNKNIQYF. As DNA, the CDR3 is TGCAGTGCTACAGACAACAAAAACATTCAGTACTTC.

The chain employs TRBV2 and TRBJ1-6; 8 bases are shared with TRBD1. The V and J ends lost 6 bases and 13 bases, in that order; junction bases with no gene match: 17. This CDR3 comprises 16 residues. From germline, CDR1 is SNHLY and CDR2 FYNNEI. This CDR3 is CASRVRDRKQNRPLHF. The CDR3 region has the DNA TGTGCCAGCAGAGTAAGGGACAGGAAACAAAACAGGCCCCTCCACTTT. Together with reference TRBV2 and TRBJ1-6, the CDR3 gives the full variable domain: EPEVTQTPSHQVTQMGQEVILRCVPISNHLYFYWYRQILGQKVEFLVSFYNNEISEKSEIFDDQFSVERPDGSNFTLKIRSTKLEDSAMYFCASRVRDRKQNRPLHFGNGTRLTVT.

This chain links TRBV12-3 or TRBV12-4 with TRBJ1-1; D not certain. V shed 3 bases and J shed 7 bases, with 9 bases lying between them. This CDR3 has 12 residues. This CDR3 is CASSFYPNEAFF. CDR3 bases: TGTGCCAGCAGTTTTTATCCCAATGAAGCTTTCTTT.

The J gene is TRBJ1-5, the V gene TRBV12-3 or TRBV12-4, with TRBD1 identical over 7 bases. The CDR3 is made up of 14 amino acids. Trimming cost V 8 bases and J 4 bases; bases outside gene matches: 8. CDR3 region: CASRRAGGNQPQHF. As DNA, the CDR3 is TGTGCCAGCCGACGGGCAGGGGGTAATCAGCCCCAGCATTTT.

The V call is TRBV7-3, the J call TRBJ2-1; D might be TRBD1 or TRBD2, each matching 6 bases. The CDR3 is made up of 17 amino acids. Trimming shortened V by 2 bases and J by 4 bases, and 18 bases separated the two germline ends. Germline V gene data show CDR1 as SGHTA and CDR2 as FQGTGA. CDR3 sequence: CASSLRTAARDYNEQFF. The CDR3 coding sequence is TGTGCCAGCAGCTTACGGACAGCGGCGCGGGATTACAATGAGCAGTTCTTC.

The chain links TRBV20-1 to TRBJ2-7; D possibly corresponds to TRBD1 (5 bases). V lost 2 bases, J lost 2 bases, and 22 bases lay in between. The germline V gene has CDR1 DFQATT and CDR2 SNEGSKA (reference sequence). This CDR3 has 17 amino acids. The CDR3 region has the DNA TGCAGTGCTAGACCCAGGGTCGGTCTCCTCAGCCCCTACGAGCAGTACTTC. Its translation: CSARPRVGLLSPYEQYF.

The rearrangement links TRBV30 to TRBJ2-5; D remains ambiguous. There are 12 residues in the CDR3. Trimming took off 0 bases at V and 5 bases at J, with 7 bases between the two ends. The germline gives CDR1 GTSNPN, CDR2 SVGIG (reference sequence). The CDR3 sequence: CAWSVLAETQYF. As DNA, the CDR3 is TGTGCCTGGAGTGTGCTTGCGGAGACCCAGTACTTC.

This chain connects TRBV29-1 to TRBJ1-6, with D possibly TRBD1 on 5 matching bases. Germline assignment: CDR1 SQVTM and CDR2 ANQGSEA. The CDR3 is 13 residues long. Trimming cost V 5 bases and J 9 bases, with 14 bases left between them. The chain's CDR3 is CSVSGTGSSPLHF. In nucleotides, the CDR3 is TGCAGCGTTTCCGGGACTGGCAGTTCACCCCTCCACTTT.

This sequence joins TRBV7-9 and TRBJ1-1; D unresolved. With 5 bases removed from V and 12 bases from J, the gap between germline ends came to 22 bases. CDR1 and CDR2 (germline): SEHNR, FQNEAQ (reference sequence). CDR3 length equals 14 residues. CDR3 nucleotides: TGTGCCAGCAGCCCAAGGGCCACTAGAAGTTGGACTTTCTTT. This gives the protein CASSPRATRSWTFF.

The J gene is TRBJ1-2, the V gene TRBV18, with D perhaps TRBD1 (6 bases). Germline CDR1 is KGHSH and CDR2 is LQKENI. The ends were cut back, 2 bases at V and 0 bases at J, with 16 bases in the middle. The CDR3 length is 17 residues. The CDR3 here is CASSPALSDSTNYGYTF. As DNA, the CDR3 is TGTGCCAGCTCACCAGCGTTATCGGACAGTACTAACTATGGCTACACCTTC. The whole variable domain, filled in from reference TRBV18 and TRBJ1-2, reads NAGVMQNPRHLVRRRGQEARLRCSPMKGHSHVYWYRQLPEEGLKFMVYLQKENIIDESGMPKERFSAEFPKEGPSILRIQQVVRGDSAAYFCASSPALSDSTNYGYTFGSGTRLTVV.

J is TRBJ2-3 and V is TRBV29-1, with 11 bases lining up with TRBD2. CDR3 length: 16 residues. After removal of 0 bases from V and 5 bases from J, the junction contained 7 bases not matched to a gene. The germline V gene has CDR1 SQVTM and CDR2 ANQGSEA. CDR3 sequence: CSVEDLAGGRGDTQYF. The CDR3 region has the DNA TGCAGCGTTGAAGATCTAGCGGGAGGCCGTGGAGATACGCAGTATTTT.

This clonotype was found a few times. The chain carries TRBV20-1 and TRBJ1-6; D unresolved. V was shortened by 2 bases and J by 5 bases, with 13 bases between the two germline ends. CDR3 length: 15 amino acids. In germline, CDR1 is DFQATT, CDR2 SNEGSKA (reference sequence). The CDR3 loop reads CSARSGGSNNSPLHF. The CDR3 DNA reads TGCAGTGCTAGATCAGGAGGGTCTAATAATTCACCCCTCCACTTT.

The chain couples TRBV6-4 to TRBJ2-7, with D perhaps given as TRBD1 or TRBD2 (6 bases each). The V end was cut by 3 bases, the J end by 2 bases, with 17 bases between. Germline CDR1 MRHNA, CDR2 SNTAGT. The CDR3 extends over 16 amino acids. For the CDR3, the DNA is TGTGCCAGCAGTGAGGGCTGGGGGGCAGGCCCCTACGAGCAGTACTTC. This gives the protein CASSEGWGAGPYEQYF.

This clonotype was counted only a few times. This rearrangement joins TRBV2 to TRBJ1-2; D not resolved. The CDR3 length is 11 residues. The ends were cut back, 6 bases at V and 6 bases at J, with 8 bases in the middle. The germline gives CDR1 SNHLY, CDR2 FYNNEI. The CDR3 DNA follows: TGTGCCAGCAGGGGCGGGGATGGCTACACCTTC. It yields the protein CASRGGDGYTF.

V gene TRBV5-4 combines with J gene TRBJ2-5, with 9 bases aligning to TRBD2. The CDR3 is 17 residues long. J gave up 0 bases and V 3 bases, and 9 bases lay outside the gene matches. In germline, CDR1 is SGHNT, CDR2 YYREEE (reference sequence). CDR3 protein: CASSYGGSGRYQETQYF. The CDR3 DNA follows: TGTGCCAGCAGCTACGGGGGGAGCGGGAGGTACCAAGAGACCCAGTACTTC.

As for this clonotype: Germline is not matched at one junction end, which may reflect a read error. The V call is TRBV7-7, the J call TRBJ2-1; 14 bases line up with TRBD2. The CDR3 covers 15 residues. Germline CDR1 is SSHAT and CDR2 is FNYEAQ (reference sequence). This chain's CDR3 is CASSSGLAGASEQFF. The CDR3 region has the DNA TGTGCTAGCAGCTCGGGACTAGCGGGAGCCAGTGAGCAGTTCTTC.